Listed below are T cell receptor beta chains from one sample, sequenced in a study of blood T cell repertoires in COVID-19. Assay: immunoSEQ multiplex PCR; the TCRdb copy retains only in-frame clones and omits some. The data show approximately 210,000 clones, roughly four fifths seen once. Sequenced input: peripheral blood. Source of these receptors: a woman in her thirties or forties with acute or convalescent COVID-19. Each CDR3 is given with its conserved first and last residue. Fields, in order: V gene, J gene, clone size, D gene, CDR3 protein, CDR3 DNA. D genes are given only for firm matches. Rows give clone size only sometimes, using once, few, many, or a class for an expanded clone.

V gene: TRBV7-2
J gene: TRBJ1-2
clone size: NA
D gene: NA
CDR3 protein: CASSLKSHYYTF
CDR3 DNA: TGTGCCAGCAGCTTAAAGAGCCACTACTACACCTTC

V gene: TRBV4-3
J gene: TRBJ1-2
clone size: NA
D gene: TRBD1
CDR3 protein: CASSQDRQGNYGYTF
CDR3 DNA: TGCGCCAGCAGCCAAGATCGACAGGGGAACTATGGCTACACCTTC

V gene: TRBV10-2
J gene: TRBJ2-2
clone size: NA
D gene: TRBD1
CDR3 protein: CASNNRGEPGTGELFF
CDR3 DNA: TGCGCCAGCAACAACAGGGGGGAGCCTGGCACCGGGGAGCTGTTTTTT

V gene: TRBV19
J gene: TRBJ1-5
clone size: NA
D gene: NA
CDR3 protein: CASSGEGWGLGPQHF
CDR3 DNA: TGTGCCAGTAGTGGGGAGGGCTGGGGCTTGGGGCCCCAGCATTTT

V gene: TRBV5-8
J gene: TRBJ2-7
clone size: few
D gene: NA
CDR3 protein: CASSHDGSRSYEQYF
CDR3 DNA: TGTGCCAGCAGTCACGACGGGAGTCGCTCCTACGAGCAGTACTTC

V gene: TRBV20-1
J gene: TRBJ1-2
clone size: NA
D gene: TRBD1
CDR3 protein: CSATRQGGYTF
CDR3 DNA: TGCAGTGCTACCCGACAGGGAGGCTACACCTTC

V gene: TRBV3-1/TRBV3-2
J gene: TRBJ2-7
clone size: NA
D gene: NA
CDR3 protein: CASRGTAYEQYF
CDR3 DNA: TGTGCCAGCAGGGGCACTGCCTACGAGCAGTACTTC

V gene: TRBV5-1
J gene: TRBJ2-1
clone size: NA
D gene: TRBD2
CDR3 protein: CASSLGLAGSNEQFF
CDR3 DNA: TGCGCCAGCAGCTTGGGACTAGCGGGCTCCAATGAGCAGTTCTTC

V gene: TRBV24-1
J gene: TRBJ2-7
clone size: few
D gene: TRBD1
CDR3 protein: CATSRTGRREQYF
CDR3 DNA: TGTGCCACCAGTAGGACAGGTCGAAGGGAGCAGTACTTC

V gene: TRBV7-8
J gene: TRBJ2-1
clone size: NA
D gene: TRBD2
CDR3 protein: CASSLIWGGNEQFF
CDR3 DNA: TGTGCCAGCAGCTTAATTTGGGGGGGGAATGAGCAGTTCTTC

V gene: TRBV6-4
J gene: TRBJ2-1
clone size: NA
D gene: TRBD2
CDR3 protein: CASSDSGRGGDEQFF
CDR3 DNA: TGTGCCAGCAGTGACTCAGGAAGGGGAGGGGATGAGCAGTTCTTC

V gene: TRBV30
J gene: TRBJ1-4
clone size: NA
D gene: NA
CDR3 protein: CAWSRGTNEKLFF
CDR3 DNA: TGTGCCTGGAGCAGGGGAACTAATGAAAAACTGTTTTTT

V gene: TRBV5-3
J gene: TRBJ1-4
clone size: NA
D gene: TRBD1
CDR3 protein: CARSLVRQGDEKLFF
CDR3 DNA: TGTGCCAGAAGCTTGGTACGACAGGGGGATGAAAAACTGTTTTTT

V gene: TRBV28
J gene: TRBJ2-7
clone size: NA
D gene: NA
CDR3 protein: CASSFTQGRTYEQYF
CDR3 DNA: TGTGCCAGCAGTTTCACACAGGGGAGGACCTACGAGCAGTACTTC

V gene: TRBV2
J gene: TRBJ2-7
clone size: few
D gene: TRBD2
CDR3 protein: CASNWDSGGDYEQYF
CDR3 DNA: TGTGCCAGCAATTGGGATAGCGGGGGGGACTACGAGCAGTACTTC

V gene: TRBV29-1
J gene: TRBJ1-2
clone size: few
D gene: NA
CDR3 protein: CTSAAPRLDGYTF
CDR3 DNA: TGCACCAGCGCAGCACCAAGGCTTGATGGCTACACCTTC

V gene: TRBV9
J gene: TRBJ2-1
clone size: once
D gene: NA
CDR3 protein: CASSVEVGAYNEQFF
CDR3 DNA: TGTGCCAGCAGCGTAGAAGTGGGGGCTTACAATGAGCAGTTCTTC

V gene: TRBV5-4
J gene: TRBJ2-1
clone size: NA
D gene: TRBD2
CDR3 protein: CASSFRTSDGEQFF
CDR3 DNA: TGTGCCAGCAGCTTTCGGACTAGCGATGGAGAGCAGTTCTTC

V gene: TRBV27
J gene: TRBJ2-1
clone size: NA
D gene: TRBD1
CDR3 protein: CASRPDRPESFAYNEQFF
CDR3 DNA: TGTGCCAGCAGACCGGACAGGCCAGAAAGTTTTGCCTACAATGAGCAGTTCTTC

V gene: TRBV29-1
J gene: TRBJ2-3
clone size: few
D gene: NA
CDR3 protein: CSVVVGGTDTQYF
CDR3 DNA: TGCAGCGTTGTGGTCGGGGGAACAGATACGCAGTATTTT

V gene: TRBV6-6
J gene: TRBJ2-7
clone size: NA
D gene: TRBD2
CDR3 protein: CASSPSGSYEQYF
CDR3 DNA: TGTGCCAGCAGCCCTAGCGGGAGCTACGAGCAGTACTTC

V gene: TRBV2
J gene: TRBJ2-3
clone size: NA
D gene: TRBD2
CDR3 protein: CASSGREEFTDTQYF
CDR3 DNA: TGTGCCAGCAGTGGGCGGGAGGAATTCACAGATACGCAGTATTTT

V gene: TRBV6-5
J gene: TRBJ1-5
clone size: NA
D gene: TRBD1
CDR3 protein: CASTVGTANNQPQHF
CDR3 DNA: TGTGCCAGCACTGTTGGGACAGCTAACAATCAGCCCCAGCATTTT

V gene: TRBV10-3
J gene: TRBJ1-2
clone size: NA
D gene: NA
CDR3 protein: CAISGTGDYGYTF
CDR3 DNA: TGTGCCATCAGTGGGACGGGAGACTATGGCTACACCTTC

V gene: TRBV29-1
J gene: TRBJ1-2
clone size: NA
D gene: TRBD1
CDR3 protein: CSVEFRDRLYGYTF
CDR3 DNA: TGCAGCGTTGAATTCAGGGACAGACTCTATGGCTACACCTTC

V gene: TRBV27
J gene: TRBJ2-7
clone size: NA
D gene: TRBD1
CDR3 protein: CASRPGTGNEQYF
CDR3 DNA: TGTGCCAGCAGGCCCGGGACAGGGAACGAGCAGTACTTC

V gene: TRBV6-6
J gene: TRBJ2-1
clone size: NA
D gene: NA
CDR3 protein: CASSLRPSRGPYNEQFF
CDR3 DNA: TGTGCCAGCAGTCTCCGTCCTTCTAGGGGTCCCTACAATGAGCAGTTCTTC

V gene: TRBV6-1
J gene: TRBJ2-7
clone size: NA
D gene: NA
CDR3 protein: CASSELGRGGTLSYEQYF
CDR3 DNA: TGTGCCAGCAGTGAGCTAGGCAGGGGAGGGACTTTATCCTACGAGCAGTACTTC

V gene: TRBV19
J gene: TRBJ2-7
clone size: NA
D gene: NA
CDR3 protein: CASSTLDISYEQYF
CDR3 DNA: TGTGCCAGTAGCACTTTGGACATCTCCTACGAGCAGTACTTC

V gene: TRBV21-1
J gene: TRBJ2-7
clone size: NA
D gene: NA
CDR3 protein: CASKKNKAGAPYEQYF
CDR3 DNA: TGTGCCAGCAAGAAAAATAAAGCGGGAGCCCCCTACGAGCAGTACTTC

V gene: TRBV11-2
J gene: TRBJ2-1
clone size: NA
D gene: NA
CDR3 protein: CASKLKGGNEQFF
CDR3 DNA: TGTGCCAGCAAATTAAAAGGCGGTAATGAGCAGTTCTTC

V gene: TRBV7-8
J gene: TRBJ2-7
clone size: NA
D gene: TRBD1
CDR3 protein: CASSLLGRTGSYEQYF
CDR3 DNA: TGTGCCAGCAGCTTACTGGGACGGACAGGCTCCTACGAGCAGTACTTC

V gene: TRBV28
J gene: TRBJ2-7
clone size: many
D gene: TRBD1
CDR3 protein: CATDRGYSYEQYF
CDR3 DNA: TGTGCCACCGACAGGGGGTACTCCTACGAGCAGTACTTC

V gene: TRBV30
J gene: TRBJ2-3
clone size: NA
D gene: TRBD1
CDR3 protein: CAWQGTGADSTQYF
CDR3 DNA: TGTGCCTGGCAAGGGACAGGGGCCGATTCTACGCAGTATTTT

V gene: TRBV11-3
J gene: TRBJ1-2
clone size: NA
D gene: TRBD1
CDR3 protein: CASSLDRTGSYYGYTF
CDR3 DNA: TGTGCCAGCAGCTTAGACCGGACAGGGAGTTACTATGGCTACACCTTC

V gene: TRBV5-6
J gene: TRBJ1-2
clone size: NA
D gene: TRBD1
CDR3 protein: CASSDSGQGSYGYTF
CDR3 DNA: TGTGCCAGCAGCGACTCGGGACAGGGCTCTTATGGCTACACCTTC